These T cell receptor beta chains were read from a single sample in a study of cytomegalovirus exposure and HLA in healthy donors. Sequenced by immunoSEQ multiplex PCR; TCRdb stores in-frame clones only, minus some. The sample comprises some 100,000 clones, about two thirds of which are singletons, and approximately 5.8% rests with the top ten. The sample taken for sequencing was PBMCs. The source of these receptors is a woman aged 25 to 39 in good health and CMV-seropositive. Both conserved end residues are trimmed from each CDR3. A D gene is named only where the DNA matches it firmly. Clone size is shown for a subset of rows, as once, few, many or a class of expanded clone.

d_gene,j_gene,v_gene,abundance,CDR3aa
TRBD1,TRBJ1-5,TRBV4-1,NA,ASSSQQGINQPQH
NA,TRBJ2-7,TRBV27,NA,ASSLSGASSYEQY
TRBD1,TRBJ1-3,TRBV7-9,few,ASSEQGFGSGNTIY
TRBD1,TRBJ2-7,TRBV5-1,NA,ASSGLGQGACEQY
NA,TRBJ1-2,TRBV28,NA,ASSSGVNYGYT
NA,TRBJ2-7,TRBV7-9,once,ASSLDSSSYEQY
TRBD2,TRBJ2-5,TRBV4-1,NA,ASSIRTSGGLQETQY
NA,TRBJ1-1,TRBV12-2,once,ASRLPGDTEAF
NA,TRBJ2-4,TRBV4-2,few,ASSQVGNREVDIQY
NA,TRBJ1-2,TRBV7-9,NA,ASSLEVSGFGYT